This T cell receptor (beta chain) was recovered during a study of T-cell memory formation after mild COVID-19. Study-wide context: TCR clustering was largely donor specific.

V lost 3 bases, J lost 4 bases, and 4 bases stayed unmatched. The length of the CDR3 is 15 residues. Germline V gene lookup returns CDR1 SGHTA and CDR2 FQGTGA. One entry per CDR3 protein, called by TCRdb with MiXCR from the 5' RACE reads. The data show around 440,000 distinct CDR3 sequences, 15% to 20% seen once. The TCR was taken from an adult woman who had mild COVID-19 (a few samples of this study predate the infection). Cell type and time point are not known. The genes are TRBV7-3 and TRBJ2-1; TRBD2 agrees at 9 bases. Sequencing input: PBMCs or a T cell subset sorted from them (not recorded which). This CDR3 is CASSFSSGIYNEQFF. The CDR3 DNA reads as TGTGCCAGCAGCTTTTCTAGCGGGATATACAATGAGCAGTTCTTC.